This TCR beta chain came from a study of blood T cell repertoires in COVID-19. Study context: The United States, Italy and Spain supplied acute and convalescent COVID-19 samples. Sources were T cells, B-cell-depleted T cells, or PBMCs; the material itself was cDNA or gDNA.

Trimming took 5 bases from V and 3 from J, leaving 6 bases between them. This CDR3 spans 13 amino acids. Germline CDR1 and CDR2: KGHDR and SFDVKD. Authors' data handling: Scientists estimated how many nucleated cells there were by amplifying reference gene primers. Here immunoSEQ multiplex PCR was the method, and the copy in TCRdb shows in-frame clones only, minus some. V and J calls and clone size are copied from that table; D and trimming were computed from the DNA. The sample lists about 190,000 clones; around four fifths were seen once. The chain has TRBV24-1 and TRBJ2-2; TRBD2 might be the D (5 bases). The sequenced sample consisted of peripheral blood. This clonotype was sampled from a man aged 50 or older with active or convalescent COVID-19. The CDR3 sequence is CATSVLDTGELFF. In nucleotides, the CDR3 is TGTGCCACCAGTGTACTAGACACCGGGGAGCTGTTTTTT.